What follows is one T cell receptor (beta chain) and its context. Its antigen is as yet unknown. These data originate in a study of T cell responses to AZD1222 COVID-19 vaccine. Whole-study findings and limits: Most donors were white British and more were female, and clonal diversity was possibly underestimated.

This CDR3 is built from 11 residues. V lost 8 bases to trimming and J lost 9 bases, with 11 bases between them. From germline, CDR1 is MNHEY and CDR2 SVGAGI. Only in-frame clones appear in the TCRdb table, and some are missing; sequencing was by immunoSEQ multiplex PCR. In the table there are about 140,000 clones, around 93% of which are singletons. This receptor was taken from an adult in good health. Source: peripheral blood, taken on day 0 of AZD1222 vaccination. The chain uses TRBV6-5 and TRBJ2-1, with D unclear. This CDR3 is CASLGSGEQFF. Here the CDR3 DNA reads TGTGCCAGCTTGGGCTCGGGTGAGCAGTTCTTC.